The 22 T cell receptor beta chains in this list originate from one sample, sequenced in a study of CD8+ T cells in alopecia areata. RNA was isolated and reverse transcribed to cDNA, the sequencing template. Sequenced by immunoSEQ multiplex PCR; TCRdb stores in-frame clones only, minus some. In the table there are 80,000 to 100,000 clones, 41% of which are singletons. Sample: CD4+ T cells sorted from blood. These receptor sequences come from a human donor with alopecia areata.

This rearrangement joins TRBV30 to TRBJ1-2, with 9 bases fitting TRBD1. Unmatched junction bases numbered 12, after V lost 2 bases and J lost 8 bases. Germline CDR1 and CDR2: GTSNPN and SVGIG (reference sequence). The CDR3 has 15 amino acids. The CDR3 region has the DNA TGTGCCTGGAGTCGCCTTCCTAGGACAGGGGAAGGCTACACCTTC. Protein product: CAWSRLPRTGEGYTF.

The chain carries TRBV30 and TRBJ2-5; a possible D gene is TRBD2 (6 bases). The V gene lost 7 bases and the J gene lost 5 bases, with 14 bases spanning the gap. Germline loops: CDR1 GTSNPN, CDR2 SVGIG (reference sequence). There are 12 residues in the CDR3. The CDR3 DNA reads TGTGCCTCGGGACTCGGTCCGGAGACCCAGTACTTC. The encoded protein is CASGLGPETQYF.

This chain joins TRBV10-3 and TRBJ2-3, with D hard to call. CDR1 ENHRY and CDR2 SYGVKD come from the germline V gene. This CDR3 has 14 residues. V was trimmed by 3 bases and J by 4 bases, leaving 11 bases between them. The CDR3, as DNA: TGTGCCATCAGTGACCAGAATCAGGCAGATACGCAGTATTTT. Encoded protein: CAISDQNQADTQYF.

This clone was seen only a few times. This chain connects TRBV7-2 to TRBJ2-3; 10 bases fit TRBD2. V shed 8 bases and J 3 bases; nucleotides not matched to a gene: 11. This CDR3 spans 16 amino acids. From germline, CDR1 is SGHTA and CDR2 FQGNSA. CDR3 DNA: TGTGCCAGCGAGAGTAGAGCGGGGGGGCTGACAGATACGCAGTATTTT. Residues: CASESRAGGLTDTQYF.

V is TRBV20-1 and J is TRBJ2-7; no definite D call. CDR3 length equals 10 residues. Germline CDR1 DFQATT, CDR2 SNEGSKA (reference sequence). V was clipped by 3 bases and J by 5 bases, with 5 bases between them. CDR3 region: CSARTDEQYF. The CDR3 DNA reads TGCAGTGCTAGGACGGACGAGCAGTACTTC.

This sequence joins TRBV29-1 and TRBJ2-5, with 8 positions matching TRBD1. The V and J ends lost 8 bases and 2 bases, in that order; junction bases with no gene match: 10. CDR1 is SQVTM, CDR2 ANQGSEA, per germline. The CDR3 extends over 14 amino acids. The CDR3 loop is CSSLRGQAQETQYF. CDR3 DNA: TGCAGCTCCCTTAGGGGACAGGCTCAAGAGACCCAGTACTTC.

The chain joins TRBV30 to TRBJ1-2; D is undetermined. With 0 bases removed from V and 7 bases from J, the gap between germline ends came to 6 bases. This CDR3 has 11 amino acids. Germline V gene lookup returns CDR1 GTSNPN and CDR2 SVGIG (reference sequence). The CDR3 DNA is TGTGCCTGGAGTGTGGCCGCTGGCTACACCTTC. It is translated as CAWSVAAGYTF.

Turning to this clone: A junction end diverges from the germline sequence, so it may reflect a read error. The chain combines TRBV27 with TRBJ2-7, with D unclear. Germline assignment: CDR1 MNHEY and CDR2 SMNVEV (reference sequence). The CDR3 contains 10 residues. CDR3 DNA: TGTGCCAGCCCTTACCCCGGTCCGCACTTC. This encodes CASPYPGPHF.

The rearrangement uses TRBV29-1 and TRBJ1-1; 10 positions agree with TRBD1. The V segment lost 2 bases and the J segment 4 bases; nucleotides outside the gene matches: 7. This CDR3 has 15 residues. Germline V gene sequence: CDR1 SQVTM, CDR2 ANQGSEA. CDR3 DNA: TGCAGCGTTGAACGGGACAGGGGAAGCAGCACTGAAGCTTTCTTT. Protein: CSVERDRGSSTEAFF.

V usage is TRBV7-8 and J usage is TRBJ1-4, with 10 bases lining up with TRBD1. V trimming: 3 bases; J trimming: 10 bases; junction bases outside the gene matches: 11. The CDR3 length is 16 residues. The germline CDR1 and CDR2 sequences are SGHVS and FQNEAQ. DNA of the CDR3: TGTGCCAGCAGCTTCGTCCCGGGACAGGGGAGAGGAAAACTGTTTTTT. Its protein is CASSFVPGQGRGKLFF.

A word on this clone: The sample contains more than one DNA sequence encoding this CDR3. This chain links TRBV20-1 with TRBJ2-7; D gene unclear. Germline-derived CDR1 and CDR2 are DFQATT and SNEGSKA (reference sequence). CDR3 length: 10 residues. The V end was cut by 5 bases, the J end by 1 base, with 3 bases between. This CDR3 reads CSARSYEQYF. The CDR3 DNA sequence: TGCAGTGCTCGGTCCTACGAGCAGTACTTC.

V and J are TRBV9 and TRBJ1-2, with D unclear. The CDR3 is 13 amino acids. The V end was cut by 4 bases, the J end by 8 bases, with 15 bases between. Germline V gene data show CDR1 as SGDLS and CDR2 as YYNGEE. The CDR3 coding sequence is TGTGCCAGCAGCCCCAGTAGCTCGGGGGGCTACACCTTC. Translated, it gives CASSPSSSGGYTF.

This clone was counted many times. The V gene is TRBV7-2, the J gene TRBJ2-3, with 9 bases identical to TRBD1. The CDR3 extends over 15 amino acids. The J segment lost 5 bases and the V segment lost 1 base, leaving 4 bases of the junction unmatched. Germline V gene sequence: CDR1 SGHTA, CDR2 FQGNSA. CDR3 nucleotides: TGTGCCAGCAGCTTAGACGGGACAGGGATAGATACGCAGTATTTT. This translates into CASSLDGTGIDTQYF.

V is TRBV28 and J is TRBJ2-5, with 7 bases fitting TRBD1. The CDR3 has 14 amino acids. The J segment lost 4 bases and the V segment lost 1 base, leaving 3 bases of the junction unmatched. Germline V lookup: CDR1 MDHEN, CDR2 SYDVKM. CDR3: CASSLSQGSETQYF. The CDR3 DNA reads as TGTGCCAGCAGTTTATCACAGGGGTCAGAGACCCAGTACTTC.

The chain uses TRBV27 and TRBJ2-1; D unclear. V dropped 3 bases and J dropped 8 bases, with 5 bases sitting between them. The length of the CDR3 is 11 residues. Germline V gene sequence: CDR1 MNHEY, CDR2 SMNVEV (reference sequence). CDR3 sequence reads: CASSLLYEQFF. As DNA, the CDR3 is TGTGCCAGCAGTTTGCTATATGAGCAGTTCTTC.

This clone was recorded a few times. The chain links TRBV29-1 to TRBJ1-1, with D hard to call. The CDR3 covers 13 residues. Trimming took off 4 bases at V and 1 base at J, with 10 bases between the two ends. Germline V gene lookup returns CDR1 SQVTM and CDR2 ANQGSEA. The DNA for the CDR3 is TGCAGCGTTGGTCTCGGCGGGAACACTGAAGCTTTCTTT. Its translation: CSVGLGGNTEAFF.

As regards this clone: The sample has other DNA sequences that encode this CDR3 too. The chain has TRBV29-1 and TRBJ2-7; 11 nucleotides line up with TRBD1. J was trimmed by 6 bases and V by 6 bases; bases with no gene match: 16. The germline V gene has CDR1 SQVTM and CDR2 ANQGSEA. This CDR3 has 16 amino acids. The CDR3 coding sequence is TGCAGCGTCCGACCGGGACAGGGGGTGCGGTACCGCGAGCAGTACTTC. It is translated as CSVRPGQGVRYREQYF.

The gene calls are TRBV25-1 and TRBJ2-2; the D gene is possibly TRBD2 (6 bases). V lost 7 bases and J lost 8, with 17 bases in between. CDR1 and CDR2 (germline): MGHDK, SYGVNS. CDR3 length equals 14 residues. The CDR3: CASTRTGRSGELFF. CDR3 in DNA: TGTGCCAGCACGAGAACGGGGAGGTCGGGGGAGCTGTTTTTT.

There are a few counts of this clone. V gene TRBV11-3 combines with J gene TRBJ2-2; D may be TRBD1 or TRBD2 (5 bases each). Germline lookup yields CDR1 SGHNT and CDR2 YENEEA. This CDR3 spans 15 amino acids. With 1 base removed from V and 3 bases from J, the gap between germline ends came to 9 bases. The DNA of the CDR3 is TGTGCCAGCAGCTTAGGGCAGGGAGACACCGGGGAGCTGTTTTTT. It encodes CASSLGQGDTGELFF.

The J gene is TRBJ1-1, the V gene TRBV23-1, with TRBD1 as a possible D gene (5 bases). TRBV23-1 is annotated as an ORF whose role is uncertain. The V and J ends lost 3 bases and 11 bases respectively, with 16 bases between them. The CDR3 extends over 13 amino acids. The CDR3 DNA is TGCGCCAGCAGTCATCCGGGGGGGGTTGGCGCTTTCTTT. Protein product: CASSHPGGVGAFF.

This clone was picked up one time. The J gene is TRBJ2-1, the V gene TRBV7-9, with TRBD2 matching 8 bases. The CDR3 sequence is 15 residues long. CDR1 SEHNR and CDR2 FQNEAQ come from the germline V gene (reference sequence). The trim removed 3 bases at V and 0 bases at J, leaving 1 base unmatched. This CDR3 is CASSFSGTSYNEQFF. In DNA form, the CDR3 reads TGTGCCAGCAGCTTTAGCGGGACCTCCTACAATGAGCAGTTCTTC.

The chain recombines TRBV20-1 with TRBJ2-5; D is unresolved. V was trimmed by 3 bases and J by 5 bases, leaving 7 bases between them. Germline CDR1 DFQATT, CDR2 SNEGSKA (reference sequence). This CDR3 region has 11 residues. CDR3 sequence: CSASSAETQYF. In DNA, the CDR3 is TGCAGTGCTAGTTCCGCGGAGACCCAGTACTTC.